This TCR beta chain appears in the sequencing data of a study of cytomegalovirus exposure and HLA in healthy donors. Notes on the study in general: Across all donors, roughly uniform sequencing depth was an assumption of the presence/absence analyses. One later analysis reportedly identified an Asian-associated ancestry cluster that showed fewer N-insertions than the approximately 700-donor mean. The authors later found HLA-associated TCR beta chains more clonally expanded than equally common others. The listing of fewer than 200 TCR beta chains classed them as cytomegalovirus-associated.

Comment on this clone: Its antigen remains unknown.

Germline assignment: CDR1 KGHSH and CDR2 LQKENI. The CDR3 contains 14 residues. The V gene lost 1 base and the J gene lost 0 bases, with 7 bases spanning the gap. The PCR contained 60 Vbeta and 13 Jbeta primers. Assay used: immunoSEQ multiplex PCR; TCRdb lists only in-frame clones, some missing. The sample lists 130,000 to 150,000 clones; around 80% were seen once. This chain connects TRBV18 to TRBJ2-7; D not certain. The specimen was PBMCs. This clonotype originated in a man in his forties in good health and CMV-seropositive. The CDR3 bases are TGTGCCAGCTCACCACTGAGGAGCTCCTACGAGCAGTACTTC. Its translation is CASSPLRSSYEQYF.